This TCR beta chain was profiled in a study of identical twins. Broader study findings: The same donors were not followed; conclusions instead depended on cross-sectional statistical analysis. There was more out-of-frame TCR alpha sharing in monozygotic twins than models estimated.

Unique molecular identifiers were present on cDNA, and template switching added a universal primer site. One entry per CDR3 protein, called by TCRdb with MiXCR from the 5' RACE reads. This sample carries more than 400,000 distinct CDR3 sequences, roughly 15% of them seen once, and the ten largest clones take about 0.47%. A remark on this clonotype: The target antigen is unknown.

The ends lost 6 bases at V and 5 bases at J; junction bases unmatched: 8. Germline values: CDR1 SNHLY, CDR2 FYNNEI. This CDR3 comprises 14 residues. In addition, the sample was reused for a study of yellow fever vaccine responses in identical twins.

The specimen sequenced was CD4+ T cells sorted from blood. This chain connects TRBV2 to TRBJ2-5; the match to TRBD1 covers 8 bases. This TCR was sampled from a woman in her late teens or twenties in good health. CDR3 DNA: TGTGCCAGCAGGGATTGGACAGGGTGGGAGACCCAGTACTTC. Protein product: CASRDWTGWETQYF. The full variable domain, in which reference TRBV2 and TRBJ2-5 provide the parts outside the CDR3, is EPEVTQTPSHQVTQMGQEVILRCVPISNHLYFYWYRQILGQKVEFLVSFYNNEISEKSEIFDDQFSVERPDGSNFTLKIRSTKLEDSAMYFCASRDWTGWETQYFGPGTRLLVL.